This is a list of T cell receptor beta chains from one sample in a study of CD8+ T cells in alopecia areata. Using immunoSEQ multiplex PCR, the repertoire was profiled, and TCRdb retains in-frame clones only, with some absent. The data hold about 200,000 clones, with 56% observed a single time. Sequencing was carried out using CD8+ T cells sorted from blood. These receptors came from a human donor in good health. Each CDR3 is given with its conserved first and last residue.

len: 13; v_gene: TRBV4-1; j_gene: TRBJ2-5; CDR3aa: CASSQHKGQSQYF
len: 13; v_gene: TRBV5-1; j_gene: TRBJ1-2; CDR3aa: CASSISADRGYTF
len: 11; v_gene: TRBV23-1; j_gene: TRBJ2-5; CDR3aa: CASSRQETQYF
len: 12; v_gene: TRBV7-2; j_gene: TRBJ2-7; CDR3aa: CASSDRVGEQYF
len: 14; v_gene: TRBV7-9; j_gene: TRBJ1-6; CDR3aa: CASSGGGGQSPLHF
len: 12; v_gene: TRBV2; j_gene: TRBJ1-2; CDR3aa: CASSEGLYGYTF
len: 16; v_gene: TRBV5-1; j_gene: TRBJ2-2; CDR3aa: CASSPPLAGVTGELFF
len: 12; v_gene: TRBV10-2; j_gene: TRBJ2-7; CDR3aa: CASSDNSYEQYF
len: 12; v_gene: TRBV7-9; j_gene: TRBJ2-1; CDR3aa: CASSPSGNEQFF
len: 13; v_gene: TRBV14; j_gene: TRBJ2-1; CDR3aa: CASSPPGTNEQFF
len: 14; v_gene: TRBV4-1; j_gene: TRBJ1-4; CDR3aa: CASSQGTGDEKLFF
len: 15; v_gene: TRBV29-1; j_gene: TRBJ1-4; CDR3aa: CSVEVRGTGGEKLFF
len: 15; v_gene: TRBV4-1; j_gene: TRBJ1-3; CDR3aa: CASSRGISPGNTIYF
len: 15; v_gene: TRBV7-8; j_gene: TRBJ2-7; CDR3aa: CASSPGQGPSYEQYF
len: 14; v_gene: TRBV27; j_gene: TRBJ1-5; CDR3aa: CASSLIGEYQPQHF
len: 12; v_gene: TRBV29-1; j_gene: TRBJ2-7; CDR3aa: CSVDVQGYEQYF
len: 14; v_gene: TRBV5-6; j_gene: TRBJ1-1; CDR3aa: CASSRTPGTGEAFF